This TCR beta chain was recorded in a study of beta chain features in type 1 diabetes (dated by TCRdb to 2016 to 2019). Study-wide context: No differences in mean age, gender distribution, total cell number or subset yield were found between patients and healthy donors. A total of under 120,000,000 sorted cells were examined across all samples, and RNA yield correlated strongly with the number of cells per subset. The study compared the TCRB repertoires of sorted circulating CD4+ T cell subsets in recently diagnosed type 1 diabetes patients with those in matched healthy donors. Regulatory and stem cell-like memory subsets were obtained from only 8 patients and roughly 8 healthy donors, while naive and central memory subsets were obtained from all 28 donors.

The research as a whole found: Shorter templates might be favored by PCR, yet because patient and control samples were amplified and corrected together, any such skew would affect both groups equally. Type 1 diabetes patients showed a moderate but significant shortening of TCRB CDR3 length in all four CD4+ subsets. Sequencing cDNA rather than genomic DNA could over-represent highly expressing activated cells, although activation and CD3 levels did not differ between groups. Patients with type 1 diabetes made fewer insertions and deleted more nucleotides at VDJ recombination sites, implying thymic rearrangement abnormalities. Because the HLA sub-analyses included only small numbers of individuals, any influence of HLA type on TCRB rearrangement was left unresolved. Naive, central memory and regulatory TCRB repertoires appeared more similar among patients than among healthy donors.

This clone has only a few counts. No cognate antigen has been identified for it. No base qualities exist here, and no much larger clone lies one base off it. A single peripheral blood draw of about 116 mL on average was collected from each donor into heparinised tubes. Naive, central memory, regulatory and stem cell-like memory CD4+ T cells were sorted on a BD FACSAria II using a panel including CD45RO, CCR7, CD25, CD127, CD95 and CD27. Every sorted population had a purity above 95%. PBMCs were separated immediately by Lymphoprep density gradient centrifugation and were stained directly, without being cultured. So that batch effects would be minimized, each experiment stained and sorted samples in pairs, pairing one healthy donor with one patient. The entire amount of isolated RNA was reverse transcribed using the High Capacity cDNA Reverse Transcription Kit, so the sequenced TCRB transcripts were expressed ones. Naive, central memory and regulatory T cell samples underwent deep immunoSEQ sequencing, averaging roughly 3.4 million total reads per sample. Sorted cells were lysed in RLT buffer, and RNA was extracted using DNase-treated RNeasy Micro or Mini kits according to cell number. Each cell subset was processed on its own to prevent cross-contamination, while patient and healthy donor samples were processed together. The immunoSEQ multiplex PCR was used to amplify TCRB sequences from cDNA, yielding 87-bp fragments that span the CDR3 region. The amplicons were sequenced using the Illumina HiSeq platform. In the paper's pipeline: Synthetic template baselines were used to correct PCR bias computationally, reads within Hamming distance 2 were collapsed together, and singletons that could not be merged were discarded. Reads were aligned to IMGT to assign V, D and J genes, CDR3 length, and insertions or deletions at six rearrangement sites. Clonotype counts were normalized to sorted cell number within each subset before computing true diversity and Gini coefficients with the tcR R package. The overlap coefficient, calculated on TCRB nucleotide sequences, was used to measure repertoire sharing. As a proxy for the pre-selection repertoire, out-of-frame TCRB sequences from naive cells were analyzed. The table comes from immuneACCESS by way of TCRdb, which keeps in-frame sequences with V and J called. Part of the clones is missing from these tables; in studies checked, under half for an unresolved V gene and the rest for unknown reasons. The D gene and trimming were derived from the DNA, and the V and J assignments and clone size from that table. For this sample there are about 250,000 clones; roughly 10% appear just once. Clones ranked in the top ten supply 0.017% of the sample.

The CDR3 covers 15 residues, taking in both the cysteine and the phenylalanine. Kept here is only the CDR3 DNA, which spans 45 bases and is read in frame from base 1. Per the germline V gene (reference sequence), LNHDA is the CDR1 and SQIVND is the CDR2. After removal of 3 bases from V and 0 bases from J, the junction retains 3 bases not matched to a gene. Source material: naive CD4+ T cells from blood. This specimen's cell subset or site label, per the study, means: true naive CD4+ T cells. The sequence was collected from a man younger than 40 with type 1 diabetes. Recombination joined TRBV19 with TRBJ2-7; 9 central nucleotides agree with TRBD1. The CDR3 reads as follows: CASSIWGQGSYEQYF. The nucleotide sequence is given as TGTGCCAGTAGTATTTGGGGACAGGGCTCCTACGAGCAGTACTTC.